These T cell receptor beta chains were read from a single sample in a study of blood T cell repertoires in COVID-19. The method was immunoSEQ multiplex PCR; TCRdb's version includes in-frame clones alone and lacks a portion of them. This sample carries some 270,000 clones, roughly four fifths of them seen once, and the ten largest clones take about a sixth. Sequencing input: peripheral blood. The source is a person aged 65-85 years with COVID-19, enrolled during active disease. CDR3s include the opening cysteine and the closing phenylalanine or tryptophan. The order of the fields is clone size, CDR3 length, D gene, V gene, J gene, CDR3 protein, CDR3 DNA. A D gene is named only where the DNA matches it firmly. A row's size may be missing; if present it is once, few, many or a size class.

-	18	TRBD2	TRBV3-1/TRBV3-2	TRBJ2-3	CASSQGVWGGSSTDTQYF	TGTGCCAGCAGCCAAGGAGTATGGGGAGGGAGCAGCACAGATACGCAGTATTTT
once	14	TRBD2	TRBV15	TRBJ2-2	CATSRGRESGELFF	TGTGCCACCAGCAGAGGGCGGGAGAGCGGGGAGCTGTTTTTT
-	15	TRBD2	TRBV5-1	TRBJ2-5	CASSGAGGPQETQYF	TGCGCCAGCAGCGGGGCGGGGGGCCCTCAAGAGACCCAGTACTTC
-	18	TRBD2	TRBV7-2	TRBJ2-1	CASSLARSGWGSYNEQFF	TGTGCCAGCAGCTTAGCTCGTAGCGGGTGGGGCTCCTACAATGAGCAGTTCTTC
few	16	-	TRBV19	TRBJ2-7	CASSMQGRDNSYEQYF	TGTGCCAGTAGTATGCAAGGCCGGGACAACTCCTACGAGCAGTACTTC
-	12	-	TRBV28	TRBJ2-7	CASSLATSEQYF	TGTGCCAGCAGTTTAGCGACTAGCGAGCAGTACTTC
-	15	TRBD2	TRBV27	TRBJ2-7	CASSLTGTNPYEQYF	TGTGCCAGCAGTTTGACCGGGACTAATCCTTACGAGCAGTACTTC
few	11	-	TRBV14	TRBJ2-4	CASSQGRYQYF	TGTGCCAGCAGCCAAGGGAGATACCAGTACTTC
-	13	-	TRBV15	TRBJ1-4	CATSSKPREKLFF	TGTGCCACCAGCAGTAAACCCAGGGAAAAACTGTTTTTT
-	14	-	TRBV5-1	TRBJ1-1	CASSLARGSTEAFF	TGCGCCAGCAGCTTGGCCAGAGGGAGTACTGAAGCTTTCTTT
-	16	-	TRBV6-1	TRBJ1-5	CASSEGGGLSNQPQHF	TGTGCCAGCAGTGAAGGGGGGGGGCTGAGCAATCAGCCCCAGCATTTT
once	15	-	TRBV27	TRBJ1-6	CASSLWVSGNSPLHF	TGTGCCAGCAGTTTATGGGTTTCGGGTAATTCACCCCTCCACTTT
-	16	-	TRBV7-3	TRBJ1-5	CASSNRYRYSNQPQHF	TGTGCCAGCAGCAACCGATACAGATATAGCAATCAGCCCCAGCATTTT
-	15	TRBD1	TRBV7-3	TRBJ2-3	CASSAPGQGPDTQYF	TGTGCCAGCAGCGCCCCGGGACAGGGGCCAGATACGCAGTATTTT
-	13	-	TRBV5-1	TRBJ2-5	CASSFGSTETQYF	TGCGCCAGCAGCTTCGGTTCTACGGAGACCCAGTACTTC
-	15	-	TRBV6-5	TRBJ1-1	CASHHGPGVDTEAFF	TGTGCCAGTCACCACGGTCCAGGCGTCGACACTGAAGCTTTCTTT
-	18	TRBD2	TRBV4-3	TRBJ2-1	CASSQEPPSGVGYNEQFF	TGCGCCAGCAGCCAAGAACCCCCTAGCGGGGTGGGGTACAATGAGCAGTTCTTC
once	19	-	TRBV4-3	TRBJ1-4	CASSQDFGLPGKVYEKLFF	TGCGCCAGCAGCCAAGATTTTGGGTTGCCAGGGAAGGTATATGAAAAACTGTTTTTT
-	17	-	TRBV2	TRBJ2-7	CASSETGVGGSMYEQYF	TGTGCCAGCAGTGAAACAGGTGTTGGGGGCAGCATGTACGAGCAGTACTTC
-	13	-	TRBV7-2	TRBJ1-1	CASSATRNTEAFF	TGTGCCAGCAGCGCGACAAGGAACACTGAAGCTTTCTTT
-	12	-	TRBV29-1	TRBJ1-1	CSVKQGGTEAFF	TGCAGCGTAAAGCAGGGTGGCACTGAAGCTTTCTTT
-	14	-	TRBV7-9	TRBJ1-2	CASSDTGLVYGYTF	TGTGCCAGCAGCGACACAGGGTTGGTCTATGGCTACACCTTC
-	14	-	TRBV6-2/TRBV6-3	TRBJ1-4	CASSPRTGNEKLFF	TGTGCCAGCAGCCCCCGTACAGGGAATGAAAAACTGTTTTTT
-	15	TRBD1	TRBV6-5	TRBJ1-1	CASSTGTGSLTEAFF	TGTGCCAGCAGTACCGGGACAGGAAGTCTCACTGAAGCTTTCTTT
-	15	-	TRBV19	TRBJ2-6	CASSISGSGANVLTF	TGTGCCAGTAGTATCTCAGGCTCTGGGGCCAACGTCCTGACTTTC
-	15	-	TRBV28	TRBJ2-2	CASSLGMRDTGELFF	TGTGCCAGCAGTTTAGGTATGAGGGACACCGGGGAGCTGTTTTTT
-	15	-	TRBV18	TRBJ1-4	CASSRATAANEKLFF	TGTGCCAGCTCAAGGGCGACAGCAGCAAATGAAAAACTGTTTTTT
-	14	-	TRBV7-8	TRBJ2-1	CASSFRPTQGEQFF	TGTGCCAGCAGCTTCCGGCCTACTCAGGGGGAGCAGTTCTTC
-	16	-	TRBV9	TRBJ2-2	CASSPQASRLTGELFF	TGTGCCAGCAGCCCTCAAGCTAGCAGACTCACCGGGGAGCTGTTTTTT
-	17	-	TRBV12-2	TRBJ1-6	CASRFPAGRTYNSPLHF	TGTGCAAGTCGCTTCCCGGCGGGACGGACCTATAATTCACCCCTCCACTTT
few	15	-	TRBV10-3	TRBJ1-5	CAISESSWGLQPQHF	TGTGCCATCAGTGAGTCGAGTTGGGGGCTTCAGCCCCAGCATTTT
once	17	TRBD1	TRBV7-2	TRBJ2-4	CASSFSSGTGAKNIQYF	TGTGCCAGCAGCTTCAGCTCCGGGACAGGGGCCAAAAACATTCAGTACTTC
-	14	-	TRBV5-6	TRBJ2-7	CASSLVGQLYEQYF	TGTGCCAGCAGCTTGGTTGGACAGTTATACGAGCAGTACTTC
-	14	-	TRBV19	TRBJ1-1	CASSIIYKNTEAFF	TGTGCCAGTAGTATTATTTATAAGAACACTGAAGCTTTCTTT
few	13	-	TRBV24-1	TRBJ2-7	CATSGTPGGEQYF	TGTGCCACCAGTGGGACACCAGGTGGGGAGCAGTACTTC
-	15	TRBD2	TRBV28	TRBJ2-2	CASERAGGEAGELFF	TGTGCCAGCGAGCGAGCGGGAGGGGAGGCCGGGGAGCTGTTTTTT
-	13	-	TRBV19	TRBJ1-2	CASSEAGDYGYTF	TGTGCCAGTAGTGAGGCAGGGGACTATGGCTACACCTTC
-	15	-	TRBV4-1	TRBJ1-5	CASSQRQDSNQPQHF	TGCGCCAGCAGCCAAAGACAGGATAGCAATCAGCCCCAGCATTTT
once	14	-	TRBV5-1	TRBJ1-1	CASRPHRVDTEAFF	TGCGCCAGCAGACCCCACAGGGTAGACACTGAAGCTTTCTTT
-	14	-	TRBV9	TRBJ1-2	CASSVSSGVYGYTF	TGTGCCAGCAGCGTATCATCAGGGGTATATGGCTACACCTTC
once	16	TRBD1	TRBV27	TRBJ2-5	CASRAGTGGFQETQYF	TGTGCCAGCAGGGCCGGGACAGGGGGATTCCAAGAGACCCAGTACTTC